In its sample, the clone carrying this T cell receptor (beta chain) was seen many times. Its antigen is unidentified. These data come from a study of neurological immune-mediated disorders. General study points: There were no CDR3 amino acid sequences shared by expanded clones across subjects, a result suggesting private repertoires in all groups.

MiXCR was run by TCRdb on the 5' RACE reads, yielding one entry per CDR3 protein. The sample has 80,000 to 95,000 distinct CDR3 sequences; roughly 3.2% are singletons. 2 million unsorted PBMCs were stored in RNAlater at -80 °C before RNA extraction. V dropped 2 bases and J dropped 4 bases, with 7 bases sitting between them. Germline assignment: CDR1 SEHNR and CDR2 FQNEAQ (reference sequence). The CDR3 totals 13 residues. This receptor was taken from a woman between 50 and 59 years old with multiple sclerosis. The sample was PBMCs. This chain joins TRBV7-9 and TRBJ2-3, with D maybe TRBD2 (5 bases). The CDR3 DNA is TGTGCCAGCAGCTTACGGGGTGCAGATACGCAGTATTTT. Its protein product is CASSLRGADTQYF. Based on the CDR3 plus reference TRBV7-9 and TRBJ2-3, the full variable domain is DTGVSQNPRHKITKRGQNVTFRCDPISEHNRLYWYRQTLGQGPEFLTYFQNEAQLEKSRLLSDRFSAERPKGSFSTLEIQRTEQGDSAMYLCASSLRGADTQYFGPGTRLTVL.